The 7 T cell receptor beta chains listed next were all sequenced from one sample in a study of CD8 T cells in ankylosing spondylitis. Findings and limits, study-wide: It appeared that ankylosing spondylitis blood was characterized by a TCR beta motif of roughly 8 highly homologous variants.

TCRdb reanalysed the 5' RACE reads using MiXCR and keeps one entry per CDR3 protein. This sample has roughly 220,000 distinct CDR3 sequences, with around 20% found just once. No antigens are known for them. Sequenced input: blood, either unsorted or a sorted T cell fraction (not recorded which). The receptors come from a male donor with ankylosing spondylitis.

This clonotype was detected only a few times. This CDR3 reads CASNQGGSGANVLTF. The CDR3 nucleotides read TGTGCCAGCAACCAAGGGGGCTCTGGGGCCAACGTCCTGACTTTC. The chain couples TRBV12-3 or TRBV12-4 to TRBJ2-6; D is possibly TRBD1 (6 bases). CDR3 length: 15 residues. V dropped 7 bases and J dropped 0 bases, with 10 bases sitting between them.

The chain joins TRBV12-3 or TRBV12-4 to TRBJ2-2; possible D gene TRBD1, 5 bases. The germline V and J ends were trimmed by 1 base and 5 bases, with 8 bases remaining between them. The CDR3 contains 14 residues. CDR3 in amino acids: CASSLEGPTGELFF. The CDR3, as DNA: TGTGCCAGCAGTTTAGAGGGGCCAACCGGGGAGCTGTTTTTT.

The J gene is TRBJ2-1, the V gene TRBV12-3 or TRBV12-4, with 8 bases lining up with TRBD2. The CDR3 has 14 amino acids. The ends lost 3 bases at V and 9 bases at J; junction bases unmatched: 7. CDR3 residues: CASSFGLAGIEQFF. CDR3 DNA sequence: TGTGCCAGCAGTTTCGGGCTAGCGGGCATTGAGCAGTTCTTC.

There are many counts of this clonotype. The chain employs TRBV29-1 and TRBJ1-1; D perhaps matches TRBD1 (6 bases). Germline lookup yields CDR1 SQVTM and CDR2 ANQGSEA. This CDR3 has 11 amino acids. V was shortened by 5 bases and J by 8 bases, with 12 bases between the two germline ends. Here the CDR3 DNA reads TGCAGCGTTCCAACAGGGCGGGAAGCTTTCTTT. Its translation: CSVPTGREAFF.

The chain is built from TRBV27 and TRBJ1-2; D gene ambiguous. Trimming stripped 2 bases from V and 6 bases from J, with 10 bases between. The CDR3 is 13 residues long. The germline V gene encodes CDR1 MNHEY and CDR2 SMNVEV (reference sequence). CDR3 in DNA: TGTGCCAGCAGTTTAAGCGTCGGTCATGGCTACACCTTC. Translation gives CASSLSVGHGYTF.

This clonotype was picked up a small number of times. The CDR3 nucleotides are TGCGCCAGCAGCTTGGAACTAGCGGGGACTTACAATGAGCAGTTCTTC. Translated: CASSLELAGTYNEQFF. The chain combines TRBV5-1 with TRBJ2-1, with 10 bases lining up with TRBD2. The V gene end was trimmed by 0 bases and the J gene end by 4 bases; junction bases not matched to a gene: 4. CDR1 and CDR2 from the germline V gene are SGHRS and YFSETQ. This CDR3 is 16 amino acids long.

This clonotype was detected a few times. V and J are TRBV12-3 or TRBV12-4 and TRBJ1-2; D is ambiguous. Trimming removed 4 bases from V and 0 bases from J, with 15 bases in between. The CDR3 runs to 16 residues. CDR3 DNA: TGTGCCAGCAGTTACGGGTCAACCACAACTAACTATGGCTACACCTTC. This sequence encodes CASSYGSTTTNYGYTF.